What follows is one TCR beta chain and its context. Its target antigen remains unknown. Per-nucleotide qualities are absent, and no much larger clonotype sits a single base away. This entry is derived from a study of cytomegalovirus exposure and HLA in healthy donors listed by TCRdb under 2017. In terms of the full investigation: According to an earlier analysis of around 600 of the donors, some 170 million T cells yielded 100 million or so unique TCR beta sequences and less than 300 Gb of sequence data. Rather than drawing on any new phenotypic data, the later analysis identified candidate immune exposures from TCR beta sequences and the way those sequences occurred across donors. A later analysis re-examined previously published TCR beta repertoires from just over 650 donors and added high-resolution HLA genotyping to investigate patterns of TCR occurrence. Four or five DR-DQ haplotypes were treated as single units for association and clustering because of strong linkage in the cohort. The study used immunosequencing to profile the T cell repertoires of 666 subjects and linked those repertoires to cytomegalovirus serostatus. All discovery cohort repertoires had been generated on a single sequencing platform. A later genetic analysis took genome-wide SNP genotypes for about three fifths of the 666 donors and used that subset as a discovery cohort. Along with the roughly 670-subject first cohort, a separate validation cohort of roughly 110 different subjects was used. Of the roughly 400 genotyped donors, approximately 81% were placed in the genetic ancestry cluster associated with self-reported Caucasian donors. To predict cytomegalovirus infection status, the study brought together high-throughput TCR immunosequencing, statistical association of individual TCRs with disease status, and machine learning. HLA typing covered class I and class II loci at four-digit resolution. Typing coverage differed by locus: A, B, C, DRB1 and DQB1 were typed in about 629-640 donors, DQA1 in 522, DPA1 in over 600, and DPB1 in approximately 450. Among under 450 genotyped donors of the cohort, an average of 235,054 unique TCR beta nucleotide sequences were sequenced per donor, around a sixth of them non-productive. An early release that covered around 590 HLA-typed donors contained approximately 290 gigabases of sequencing data and around 85 million unique TCR sequences. The study aimed to test whether signatures of past pathogen exposure could be identified by cataloging public T cell receptors. Donor age, sex, ethnicity and CMV serostatus were compiled together with the repertoire data. In an earlier analysis of a few hundred of the donors, high-throughput TCR beta sequencing was used to judge whether each TCR beta V gene segment behaved as functional or pseudogenic. What the research found in general, with its limitations: In a later analysis, some 18,000 TCR beta sequences were associated with specific HLA alleles at a false discovery rate of 0.05. In vitro tests confirmed that three of the cytomegalovirus-associated TCR beta chains recognize cytomegalovirus antigens. A cluster of highly shared sequence variants was judged likely to represent a technical artifact of the sequencing pipeline. Correlated functional status among segregating V segments might reflect linkage disequilibrium, but an unknown experimental factor could not be ruled out. A total of 164 TCR beta chains were listed by the study as associated with cytomegalovirus. This cohort had only TCR beta chains sequenced, and the lack of alpha or paired-chain data limited which features could be detected. When HLA alleles, especially DR and DQ, strongly co-occurred, attributing TCR associations to individual alleles was difficult. The classifier was reported to diagnose cytomegalovirus status with high specificity and sensitivity in both the original and validation cohorts. According to a later analysis, parvovirus B19, influenza, CMV and Epstein-Barr virus appeared linked to several top co-occurrence clusters. It was suggested by the authors that the approach could potentially be generalized to other disease states and immunological phenotypes. A later genetic analysis reported fewer N-insertions in productive TCRs among donors in an Asian-associated ancestry cluster than the approximately 700-donor mean. HLA typing was unavailable for some donors at each locus, so association tests used only the typed subset. A later analysis found that TCR association rates varied across HLA loci, with DRB1 alleles showing the most associated TCRs and HLA-C alleles the fewest. Some IMGT-functional V segments, including TRBV6-2 and TRBV6-3, could not be distinguished by the 87-base-pair reads and were therefore excluded. CMV serostatus was the only immune exposure information available for the cohort. In a later analysis, HLA-associated TCR beta chains were found to be more clonally expanded and to have lower generation probabilities than equally common non-associated chains. V-gene and J-gene trimming of TCR beta chains was associated with a missense DCLRE1C variant in a later genetic analysis, and the association was replicated in an independent cohort. In an earlier analysis of around 500 of the donors, most TCR beta V segments appeared in productive rearrangements about 90% or about 30% of the time, broadly matching IMGT annotations. The presence/absence analyses assumed that sequencing depth was roughly uniform across donors, and that assumption may not be true. While some public TCRs were present in many individuals, most TCR sequences turned up only very rarely across donors. Most CMV-associated TCR beta chains appeared to be HLA-restricted in a later analysis, and the HLA associations seemed to be driven largely by CMV exposure. Because counts were too low, 15 to 20 rarely observed V segments, including chromosome 9 orphons, were excluded from the earlier analysis of fewer than 650 of the donors. A further reported finding was that TCR beta sequences accurately predicted the HLA-A and HLA-B alleles for most subjects in the first cohort.

The trim is 7 bases for V and 5 bases for J, with a gap of 15 bases between the germline ends. The CDR3 measures 13 amino acids from cysteine to phenylalanine. CDR3 DNA is the only sequence kept; it has 39 bases, read in frame from the first base. The germline V gene yields SGHVS for CDR1 and FQNEAQ for CDR2. Library preparation used the immunoSEQ multiplex PCR assay. The multiplex PCR relied on a mix of 60 forward primers for TCR Vbeta segments and 13 reverse primers for TCR Jbeta segments. The CDR3 region of rearranged TCR beta genes was amplified from genomic DNA by a multiplex PCR assay. On the Illumina HiSeq System, the amplified TCR beta libraries were sequenced as 87-base-pair reads. The authors' pipeline ran thus. Across the 670 or so repertoires, a later analysis counted 80 million or so unique TCR beta chains, some 11 million of which were shared by at least two donors. A nearest-neighbor algorithm error-corrected the raw reads and collapsed the reads into unique sequences, merging closely related sequences to remove PCR and sequencing errors. CDR3 sequences were aligned to IMGT reference sequences to assign V, D and J gene segments. For a sequence to be retained, a match of at least six nucleotides to both a V gene segment and a J gene segment was required. Rearrangements were classified as productive when the CDR3 lacked stop codons and remained in frame with V and J, and all other rearrangements were classified as non-productive. CDR3 was defined according to IMGT convention as the region running from the second conserved V-encoded cysteine to the conserved J-encoded phenylalanine. The earlier analysis of about 500 of the donors excluded sequences that lacked an unambiguous match to a single V gene segment. An earlier analysis of 587 of the donors classified V segments as functional when productive rearrangements were above 56.7% and as segregating when the standard deviation between donors was above 5%. A statistical classification framework was built to diagnose cytomegalovirus status from the catalog of TCR beta chain sequences. V and J gene assignment, in a later analysis, came from comparing TCR nucleotide sequences with IMGT/GENE-DB human TR gene sequences. The TCRdist pipeline was used in a later analysis to assign CDR3 sequences and most-parsimonious VDJ recombination scenarios. In a later analysis, each TCR beta chain was defined by its CDR3 amino acid sequence together with its V-gene family, and reads without a unique V-gene family were excluded. In a later analysis, several hundred highly shared, low-generation-probability nucleotide sequences were removed to address suspected cross-contamination and a sequencing artifact. In a later analysis, a clonal expansion index for each public chain was calculated from normalized within-repertoire ranks of inferred template counts. In a later analysis, generation probabilities were computed with a VDJ recombination model fitted to out-of-frame rearrangements, and the resulting probabilities were checked against IGoR. Hypergeometric tests were used in a later analysis to score TCR-TCR, TCR-HLA and TCR-CMV co-occurrence, with a repertoire-size bias correction applied to the TCR pairs. In a later analysis, false discovery rates were estimated by permuting HLA or CMV assignments 20 times. In a later analysis, co-occurring TCRs were grouped with DBSCAN, and TCRdist sequence similarity was added when clustering was performed within HLA-allele-positive subsets. Repertoires with fewer than 30,000 or more than 120,000 public chains were left out of co-occurrence clustering, as were five repertoires with anomalous nucleotide sharing. TCRdb took this table from immuneACCESS and kept in-frame rearrangements with V and J called. Such tables lack part of the clones; where checked against another copy, unresolved V genes explain under half of the gap, and the rest is unexplained. The V and J calls and the clone size are those of that table, but D and trimming were determined from the DNA. The sample table records around 70,000 clones; 75% of these occur just once. The ten largest account for around 12% of the sample.

The cohort comprised under 700 healthy bone marrow donors. At the time of sampling, all cohort members were nominally healthy, though unrecorded immune exposures were likely present. The donor was CMV seronegative and was included in the group of a few hundred seronegative cohort members. Every donor gave a peripheral blood sample, and the peripheral blood mononuclear cells from that sample were used for TCR beta sequencing. The Qiagen DNeasy Blood Extraction Kit was used to extract genomic DNA from the blood cell samples. This sequence uses TRBV7-8 and TRBJ2-7; the D gene cannot be named for sure. Sequenced input: PBMCs. This receptor was identified in a man aged 70-80 years in good health and CMV-seronegative. The DNA sequence is given as TGTGCCAGCAACCTAATCGGGTCCCACGAGCAGTACTTC. It codes for CASNLIGSHEQYF.